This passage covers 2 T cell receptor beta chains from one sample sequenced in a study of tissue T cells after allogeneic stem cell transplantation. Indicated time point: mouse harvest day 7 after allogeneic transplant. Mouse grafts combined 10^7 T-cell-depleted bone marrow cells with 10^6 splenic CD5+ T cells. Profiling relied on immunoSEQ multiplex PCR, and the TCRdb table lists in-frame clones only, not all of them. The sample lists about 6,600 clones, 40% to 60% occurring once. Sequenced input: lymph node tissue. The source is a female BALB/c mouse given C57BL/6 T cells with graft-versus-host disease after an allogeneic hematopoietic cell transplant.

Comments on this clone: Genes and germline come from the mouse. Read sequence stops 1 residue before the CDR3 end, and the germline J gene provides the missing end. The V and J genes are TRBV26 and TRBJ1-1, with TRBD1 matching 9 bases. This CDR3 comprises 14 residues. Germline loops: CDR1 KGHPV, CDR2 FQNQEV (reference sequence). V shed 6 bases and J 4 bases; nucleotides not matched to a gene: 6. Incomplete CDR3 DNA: TGTGCCAGCAGAGCCGGGACAGGGAGCACAGAAGTCTTC. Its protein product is CASRAGTGSTEVF. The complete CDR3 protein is CASRAGTGSTEVFF.

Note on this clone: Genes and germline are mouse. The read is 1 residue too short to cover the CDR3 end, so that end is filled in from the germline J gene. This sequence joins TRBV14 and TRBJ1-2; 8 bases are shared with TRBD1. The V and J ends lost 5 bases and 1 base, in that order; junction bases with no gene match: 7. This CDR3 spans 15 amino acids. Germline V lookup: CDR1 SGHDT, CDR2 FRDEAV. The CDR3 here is CASSLTGGGNSDYTF. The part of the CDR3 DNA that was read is TGTGCCAGCAGCCTCACAGGGGGAGGAAACTCCGACTACACC.